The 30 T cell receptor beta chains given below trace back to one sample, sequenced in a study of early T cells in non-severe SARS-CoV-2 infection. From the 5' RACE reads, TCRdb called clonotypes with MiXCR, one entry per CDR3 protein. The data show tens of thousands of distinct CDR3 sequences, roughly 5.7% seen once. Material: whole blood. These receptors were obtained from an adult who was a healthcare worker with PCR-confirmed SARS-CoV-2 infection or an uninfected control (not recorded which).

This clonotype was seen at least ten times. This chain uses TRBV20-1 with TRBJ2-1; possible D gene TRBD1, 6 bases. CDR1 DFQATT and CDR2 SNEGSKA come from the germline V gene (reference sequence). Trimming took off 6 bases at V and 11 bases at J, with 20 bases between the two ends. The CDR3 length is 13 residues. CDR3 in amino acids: CSAGDTAGSKQFF. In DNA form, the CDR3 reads TGCAGTGCGGGGGACACCGCGGGTAGTAAGCAGTTCTTC.

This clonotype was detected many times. The DNA of the CDR3 is TGTGCCAGCAGCTTAAGGGAGGACGGTTGGAATGAGCAGTTCTTC. Protein: CASSLREDGWNEQFF. The chain employs TRBV11-2 and TRBJ2-1, with D perhaps TRBD2 (6 bases). Germline CDR1 is SGHAT and CDR2 is FQNNGV. V was trimmed by 2 bases and J by 7 bases, leaving 15 bases between them. There are 15 residues in the CDR3.

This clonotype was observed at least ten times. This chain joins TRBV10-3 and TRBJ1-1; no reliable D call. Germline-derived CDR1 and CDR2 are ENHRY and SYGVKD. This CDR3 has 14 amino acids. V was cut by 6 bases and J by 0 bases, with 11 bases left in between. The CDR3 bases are TGTGCCATCAGGGGAGTGGGGATGAACACTGAAGCTTTCTTT. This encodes CAIRGVGMNTEAFF.

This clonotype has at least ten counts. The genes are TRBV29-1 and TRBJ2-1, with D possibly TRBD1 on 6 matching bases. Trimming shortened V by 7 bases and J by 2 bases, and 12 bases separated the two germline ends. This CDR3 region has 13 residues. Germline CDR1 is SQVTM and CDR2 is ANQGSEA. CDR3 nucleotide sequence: TGCAGCGCGGACCGGGACACCTACAATGAGCAGTTCTTC. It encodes CSADRDTYNEQFF.

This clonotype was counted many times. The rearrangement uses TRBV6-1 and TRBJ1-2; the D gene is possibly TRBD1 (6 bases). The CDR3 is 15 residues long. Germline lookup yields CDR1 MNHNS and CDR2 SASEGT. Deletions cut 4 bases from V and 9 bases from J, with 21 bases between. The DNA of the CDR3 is TGTGCCAGCAGTGCCTCCCGAGACAGGAGGGAGCGCTACACCTTC. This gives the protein CASSASRDRRERYTF.

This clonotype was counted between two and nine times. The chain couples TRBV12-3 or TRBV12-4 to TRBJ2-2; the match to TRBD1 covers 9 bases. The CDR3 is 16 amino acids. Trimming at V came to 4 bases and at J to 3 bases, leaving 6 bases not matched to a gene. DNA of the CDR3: TGTGCCAGCAGTTCTTCCGGGACAGGGCACACCGGGGAGCTGTTTTTT. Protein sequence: CASSSSGTGHTGELFF.

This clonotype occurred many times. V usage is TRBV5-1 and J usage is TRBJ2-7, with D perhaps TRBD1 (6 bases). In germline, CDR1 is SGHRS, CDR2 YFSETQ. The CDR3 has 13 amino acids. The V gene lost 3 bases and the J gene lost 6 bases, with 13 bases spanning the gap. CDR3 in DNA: TGCGCCAGCAGCTCGATACAGGGTTCCGAGCAGTACTTC. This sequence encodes CASSSIQGSEQYF.

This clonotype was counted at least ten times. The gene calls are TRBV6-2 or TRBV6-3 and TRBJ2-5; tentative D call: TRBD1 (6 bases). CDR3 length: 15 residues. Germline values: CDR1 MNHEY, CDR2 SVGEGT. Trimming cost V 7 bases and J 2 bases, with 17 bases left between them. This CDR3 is CASTQTGTSQETQYF. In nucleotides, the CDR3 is TGTGCCAGCACCCAGACCGGGACATCTCAAGAGACCCAGTACTTC.

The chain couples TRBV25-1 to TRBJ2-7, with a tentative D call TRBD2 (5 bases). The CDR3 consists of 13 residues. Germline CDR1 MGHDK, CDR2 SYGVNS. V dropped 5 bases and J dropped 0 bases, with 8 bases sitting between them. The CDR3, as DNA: TGTGCCAGCAGTAGAGCGGTCTCCTACGAGCAGTACTTC. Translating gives CASSRAVSYEQYF.

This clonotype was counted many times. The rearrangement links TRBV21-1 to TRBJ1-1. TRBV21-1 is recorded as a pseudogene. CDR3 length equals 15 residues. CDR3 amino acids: CASSPRRVRCTEAFF. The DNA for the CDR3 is TGTGCCAGCAGCCCCCGACGAGTGAGGTGCACTGAAGCTTTCTTT.

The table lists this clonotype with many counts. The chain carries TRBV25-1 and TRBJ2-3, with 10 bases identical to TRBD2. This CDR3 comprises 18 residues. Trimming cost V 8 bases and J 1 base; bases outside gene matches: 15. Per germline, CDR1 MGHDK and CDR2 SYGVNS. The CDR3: CASGGGLAGEEGTDTQYF. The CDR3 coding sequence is TGTGCCAGCGGGGGAGGCCTAGCGGGAGAGGAGGGCACAGATACGCAGTATTTT.

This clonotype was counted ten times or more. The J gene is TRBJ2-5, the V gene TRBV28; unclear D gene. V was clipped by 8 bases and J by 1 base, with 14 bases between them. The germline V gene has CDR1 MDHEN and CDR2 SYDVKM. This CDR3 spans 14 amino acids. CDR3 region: CASLKAGPQETQYF. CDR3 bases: TGTGCCAGCTTGAAGGCAGGCCCCCAAGAGACCCAGTACTTC. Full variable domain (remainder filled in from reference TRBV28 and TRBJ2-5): DVKVTQSSRYLVKRTGEKVFLECVQDMDHENMFWYRQDPGLGLRLIYFSYDVKMKEKGDIPEGYSVSREKKERFSLILESASTNQTSMYLCASLKAGPQETQYFGPGTRLLVL.

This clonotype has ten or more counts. CDR3 region: CASSPRGATALEQFF. CDR3 nucleotides: TGTGCCAGCTCACCCCGGGGGGCAACAGCTCTCGAGCAGTTCTTC. V usage is TRBV18 and J usage is TRBJ2-1; D is possibly TRBD2 (7 bases). V shed 3 bases and J shed 10 bases, with 19 bases lying between them. This CDR3 spans 15 amino acids. CDR1 and CDR2 from the germline V gene are KGHSH and LQKENI.

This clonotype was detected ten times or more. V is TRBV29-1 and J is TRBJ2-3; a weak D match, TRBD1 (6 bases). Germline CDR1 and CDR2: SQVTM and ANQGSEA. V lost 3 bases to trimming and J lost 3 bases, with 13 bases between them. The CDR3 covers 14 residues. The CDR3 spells CSVDPAGVTDTQYF. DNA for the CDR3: TGCAGCGTTGACCCGGCAGGGGTGACAGATACGCAGTATTTT.

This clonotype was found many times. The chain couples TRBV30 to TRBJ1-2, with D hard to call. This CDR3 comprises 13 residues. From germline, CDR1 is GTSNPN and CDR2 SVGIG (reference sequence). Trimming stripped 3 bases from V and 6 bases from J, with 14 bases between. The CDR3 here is CAWSSGRFNGYTF. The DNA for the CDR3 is TGTGCCTGGAGCTCCGGCAGGTTTAATGGCTACACCTTC.

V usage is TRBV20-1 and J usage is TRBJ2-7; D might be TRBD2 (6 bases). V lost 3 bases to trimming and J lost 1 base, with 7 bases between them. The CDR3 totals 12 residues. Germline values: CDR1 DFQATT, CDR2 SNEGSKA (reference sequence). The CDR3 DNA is TGCAGTGCTAGCGGGACTTCCTACGAGCAGTACTTC. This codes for CSASGTSYEQYF.

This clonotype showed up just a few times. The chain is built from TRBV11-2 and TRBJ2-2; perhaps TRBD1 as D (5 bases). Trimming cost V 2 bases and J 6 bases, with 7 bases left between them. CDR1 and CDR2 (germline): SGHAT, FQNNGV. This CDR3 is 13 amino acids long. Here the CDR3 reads CASSLKGAGELFF. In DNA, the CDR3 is TGTGCCAGCAGCTTAAAAGGGGCCGGGGAGCTGTTTTTT.

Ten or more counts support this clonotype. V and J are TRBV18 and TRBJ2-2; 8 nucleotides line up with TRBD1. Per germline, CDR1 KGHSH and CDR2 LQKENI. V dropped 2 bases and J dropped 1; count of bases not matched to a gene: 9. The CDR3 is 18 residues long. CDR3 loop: CASSPEQPGTGNTGELFF. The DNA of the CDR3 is TGTGCCAGCTCACCAGAACAACCCGGGACAGGGAACACCGGGGAGCTGTTTTTT.

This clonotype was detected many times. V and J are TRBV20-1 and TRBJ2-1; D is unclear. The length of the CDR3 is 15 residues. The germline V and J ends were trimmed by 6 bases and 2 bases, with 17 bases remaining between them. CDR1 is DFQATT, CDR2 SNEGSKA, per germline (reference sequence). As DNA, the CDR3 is TGCAGTGCCCACATTCAGACTGTGACCTACAATGAGCAGTTCTTC. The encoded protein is CSAHIQTVTYNEQFF.

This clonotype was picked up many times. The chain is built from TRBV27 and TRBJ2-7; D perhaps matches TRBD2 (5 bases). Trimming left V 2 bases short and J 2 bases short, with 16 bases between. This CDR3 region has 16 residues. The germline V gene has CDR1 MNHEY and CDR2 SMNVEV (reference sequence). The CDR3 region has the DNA TGTGCCAGCAGTTTAGAGTTCGAGCTAGCTACCTACGAGCAGTACTTC. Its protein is CASSLEFELATYEQYF.

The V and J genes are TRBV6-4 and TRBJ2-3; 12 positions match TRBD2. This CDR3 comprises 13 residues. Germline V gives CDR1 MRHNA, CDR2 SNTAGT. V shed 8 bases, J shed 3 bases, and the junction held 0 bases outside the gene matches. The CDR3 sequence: CASGTSGTDTQYF. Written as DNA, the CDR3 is TGTGCCAGCGGGACTAGCGGGACAGATACGCAGTATTTT.

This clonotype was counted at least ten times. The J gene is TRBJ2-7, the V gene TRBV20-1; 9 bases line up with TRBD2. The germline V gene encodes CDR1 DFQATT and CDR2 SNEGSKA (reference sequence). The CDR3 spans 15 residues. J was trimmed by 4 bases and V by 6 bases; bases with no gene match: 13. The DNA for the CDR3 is TGCAGTGCAAGGTCGCGGGAGGGCGGATATTACGAGCAGTACTTC. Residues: CSARSREGGYYEQYF.

In DNA, the CDR3 is TGCAGCGTTGGACGGCTCAATGAGCAGTTCTTC. Translation gives CSVGRLNEQFF. The chain combines TRBV29-1 with TRBJ2-1; no reliable D call. CDR1 is SQVTM and CDR2 is ANQGSEA in the germline V gene. The CDR3 consists of 11 residues. The V end lost 4 bases, the J end lost 6 bases, and 7 bases lay between the germline ends.

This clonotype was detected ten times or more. This CDR3 is CASSQRRVGANVLTF. The CDR3 nucleotides read TGTGCCAGCAGCCAAAGGAGGGTCGGGGCCAACGTCCTGACTTTC. This rearrangement joins TRBV16 to TRBJ2-6, with D maybe TRBD2 (6 bases). The V end lost 2 bases, the J end lost 4 bases, and 9 bases lay between the germline ends. This CDR3 has 15 amino acids. CDR1 is KGHSY and CDR2 is FQNENV in the germline V gene.

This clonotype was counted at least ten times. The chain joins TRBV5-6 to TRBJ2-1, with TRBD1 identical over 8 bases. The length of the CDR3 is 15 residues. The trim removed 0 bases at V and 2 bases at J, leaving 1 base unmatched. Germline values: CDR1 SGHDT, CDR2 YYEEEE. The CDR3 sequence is CASSLVDRAYNEQFF. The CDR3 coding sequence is TGTGCCAGCAGCTTGGTGGACAGGGCCTACAATGAGCAGTTCTTC.

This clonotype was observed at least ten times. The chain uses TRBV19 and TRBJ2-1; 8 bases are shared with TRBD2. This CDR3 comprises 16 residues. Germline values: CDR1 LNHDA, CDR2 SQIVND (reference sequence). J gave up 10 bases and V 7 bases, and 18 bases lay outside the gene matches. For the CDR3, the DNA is TGTGCCAGTACCCCAAGAGGAGCGGGAGAGATTCGGGAGCAGTTCTTC. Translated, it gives CASTPRGAGEIREQFF.

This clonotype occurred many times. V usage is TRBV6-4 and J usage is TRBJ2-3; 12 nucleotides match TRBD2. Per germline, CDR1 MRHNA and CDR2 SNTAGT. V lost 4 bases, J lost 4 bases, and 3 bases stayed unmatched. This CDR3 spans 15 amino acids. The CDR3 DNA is TGTGCCAGCAGTGCGCTAGCGGGAGGGCCAGATACGCAGTATTTT. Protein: CASSALAGGPDTQYF.

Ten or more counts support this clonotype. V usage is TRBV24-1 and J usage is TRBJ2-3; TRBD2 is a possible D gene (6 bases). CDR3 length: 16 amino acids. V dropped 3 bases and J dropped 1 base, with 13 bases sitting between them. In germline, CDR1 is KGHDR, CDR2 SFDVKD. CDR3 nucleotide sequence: TGTGCCACCAGTGATACCCCGGGACTCCGCACAGATACGCAGTATTTT. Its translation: CATSDTPGLRTDTQYF.

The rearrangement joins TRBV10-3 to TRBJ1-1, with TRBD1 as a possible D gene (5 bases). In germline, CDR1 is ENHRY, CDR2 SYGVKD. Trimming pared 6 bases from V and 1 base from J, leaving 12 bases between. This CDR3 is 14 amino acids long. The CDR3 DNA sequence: TGTGCCATCAGCCCGGGACGGTCGAACACTGAAGCTTTCTTT. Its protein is CAISPGRSNTEAFF.

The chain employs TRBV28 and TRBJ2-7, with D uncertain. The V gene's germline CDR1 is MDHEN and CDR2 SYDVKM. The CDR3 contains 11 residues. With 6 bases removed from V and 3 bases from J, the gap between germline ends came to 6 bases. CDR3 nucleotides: TGTGCCAGCAGCTCTGACTACGAGCAGTACTTC. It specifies CASSSDYEQYF.